This TCR beta chain stems from a study of response to subunit inactivated influenza vaccine. General study points: Seasonal influenza vaccination, on each occasion, was suggested by the authors to recruit few new T cells.

One entry per CDR3 protein, called by TCRdb with MiXCR from the RT-PCR reads. Of some 480,000 distinct CDR3 sequences listed, 10% to 11% are singletons. In regard to this clonotype: Its matching antigen is unknown.

The CDR3 is made up of 16 amino acids. V lost 6 bases to trimming and J lost 4 bases; unmatched junction nucleotides: 10. Germline V lookup: CDR1 SGHRS, CDR2 YFSETQ. This TCR was sampled from a man aged 45-60 years who received an inactivated influenza vaccine. The genes are TRBV5-1 and TRBJ2-6; the match to TRBD1 covers 7 bases. The specimen comprised PBMCs from blood, sampled more than 35 days after vaccination. CDR3 in amino acids: CASTQKTGPGANVLTF. Here the CDR3 DNA reads TGCGCCAGCACCCAGAAGACAGGGCCCGGGGCCAACGTCCTGACTTTC.